This TCR beta chain was recovered during a study of early stage breast cancer tumors. Study-wide context: Average read coverage per sample was approximately 9.4-fold.

Often about 90-330 mg of normal breast tissue was needed for DNA. The table came from immunoSEQ multiplex PCR; TCRdb's copy has only in-frame clones and leaves some out. Here the sample spans more than 12,000 clones, around 85% being singletons. The V end lost 6 bases, the J end lost 8 bases, and 11 bases lay between the germline ends. Germline CDR1 reads WSHSY; CDR2 reads SAAADI. This CDR3 comprises 12 residues. The sequenced sample was normal breast tissue next to the tumor. This TCR was recovered from a person aged 30-39 years with breast cancer. The V and J genes are TRBV10-2 and TRBJ2-1; D may match TRBD1 or TRBD2 (5 bases each). CDR3 sequence (DNA): TGCGCCAGCAGGAGGGGTCCCGATGAGCAGTTCTTC. Its translation: CASRRGPDEQFF.